The 26 T cell receptor beta chains below come from one sample, sequenced in a study of cytomegalovirus exposure and HLA in healthy donors. The study ran its PCR with 60 Vbeta and 13 Jbeta primers. Produced via immunoSEQ multiplex PCR; TCRdb's table is partial and in-frame only. The sample holds about 160,000 clones; approximately 82% are singletons and the top ten take approximately 6.5%. The sample taken for sequencing was PBMCs. These TCRs come from a man aged 50 or older in good health and CMV-seropositive.

This clone was detected only once. The chain links TRBV5-4 to TRBJ2-3, with 11 nucleotides matching TRBD1. The CDR3 loop spans 16 amino acids. V gave up 3 bases and J gave up 3 bases; unmatched junction bases: 6. The germline CDR1 and CDR2 sequences are SGHNT and YYREEE (reference sequence). CDR3 nucleotide sequence: TGTGCCAGCAGCTCGGACAGGGGGCCTAGAACAGATACGCAGTATTTT. Residues: CASSSDRGPRTDTQYF.

The genes are TRBV19 and TRBJ1-1; the D gene is possibly TRBD1 (6 bases). The CDR3 spans 13 residues. The germline V gene encodes CDR1 LNHDA and CDR2 SQIVND (reference sequence). The V and J ends lost 1 base and 5 bases respectively, with 8 bases between them. For the CDR3, the DNA is TGTGCCAGTAGTATAGGTCAGGGGACTGAAGCTTTCTTT. Protein: CASSIGQGTEAFF.

This chain connects TRBV10-1 to TRBJ1-1; D is possibly TRBD1 (6 bases). Looked up from germline, CDR1 is WNHNN and CDR2 is SYGVQD (reference sequence). Trimming stripped 4 bases from V and 4 bases from J, with 13 bases between. This CDR3 spans 14 amino acids. CDR3 in amino acids: CASSGGVGATEAFF. The CDR3 DNA reads TGCGCCAGCAGTGGTGGAGTGGGGGCCACTGAAGCTTTCTTT.

J is TRBJ2-2 and V is TRBV1; the DNA was not compared with TRBD1, the D call given in the table. TRBV1 is listed as a pseudogene. The CDR3 is 18 amino acids. The DNA of the CDR3 is TGCACCAGCAGCCAAGAATCGGAGGGGGCAACGAACACCGGGGAGCTGTTTTTT. Its protein is CTSSQESEGATNTGELFF.

V gene TRBV7-9 combines with J gene TRBJ2-1; the match to TRBD2 covers 11 bases. V lost 5 bases to trimming and J lost 7 bases; unmatched junction nucleotides: 13. The CDR3 totals 17 residues. Germline V CDR1 and CDR2: SEHNR, FQNEAQ (reference sequence). The CDR3 region has the DNA TGTGCCAGCAGCCCCGACCCGACTAGCGGGATAAGGAATGAGCAGTTCTTC. Translation: CASSPDPTSGIRNEQFF. The whole variable domain, remainder taken from reference TRBV7-9 and TRBJ2-1, is DTGVSQNPRHKITKRGQNVTFRCDPISEHNRLYWYRQTLGQGPEFLTYFQNEAQLEKSRLLSDRFSAERPKGSFSTLEIQRTEQGDSAMYLCASSPDPTSGIRNEQFFGPGTRLTVL.

This chain joins TRBV5-1 and TRBJ1-5; D unclear. The length of the CDR3 is 14 residues. Trimming pared 0 bases from V and 2 bases from J, leaving 6 bases between. Germline lookup yields CDR1 SGHRS and CDR2 YFSETQ. This CDR3 reads CASSLGSGNQPQHF. Written as DNA, the CDR3 is TGCGCCAGCAGCTTGGGGTCAGGCAATCAGCCCCAGCATTTT.

This clone was seen just once. DNA of the CDR3: TGTGCCAGCAGCCCAGGGGTGGACACCGGGGAGCTGTTTTTT. Its translation: CASSPGVDTGELFF. This sequence joins TRBV27 and TRBJ2-2, with D perhaps TRBD1 (6 bases). Deletions cut 6 bases from V and 3 bases from J, with 11 bases between. This CDR3 has 14 residues. Germline V lookup: CDR1 MNHEY, CDR2 SMNVEV (reference sequence).

The rearrangement links TRBV10-2 to TRBJ2-3; TRBD2 matches 10 bases. The CDR3 sequence is 17 residues long. Unmatched junction bases numbered 9, after V lost 0 bases and J lost 6 bases. Germline V CDR1 and CDR2: WSHSY, SAAADI. CDR3 amino acids: CASSESRTSGWKDTQYF. For the CDR3, the DNA is TGCGCCAGCAGTGAGTCGCGGACTAGCGGTTGGAAGGATACGCAGTATTTT.

The J gene is TRBJ1-1, the V gene TRBV18, with TRBD1 matching over 11 bases. The CDR3 loop spans 16 amino acids. The V and J ends lost 2 bases and 4 bases, in that order; junction bases with no gene match: 6. Germline V gene data show CDR1 as KGHSH and CDR2 as LQKENI. CDR3 coding DNA: TGTGCCAGCTCACCAAGGACAGGGGGCGTATTCACTGAAGCTTTCTTT. This translates into CASSPRTGGVFTEAFF.

The chain carries TRBV5-1 and TRBJ1-4, with unresolved D. CDR1 SGHRS and CDR2 YFSETQ come from the germline V gene. The ends were cut back, 0 bases at V and 6 bases at J, with 6 bases in the middle. The CDR3 consists of 13 residues. Here the CDR3 reads CASSLGRDEKLFF. The CDR3 coding sequence is TGCGCCAGCAGCTTGGGACGGGATGAAAAACTGTTTTTT.

Details on this clone: The identical CDR3 is also encoded by other nucleotide sequences in the sample. The chain couples TRBV10-3 to TRBJ2-2, with TRBD2 identical over 9 bases. V was pared by 3 bases and J by 1 base, with 0 bases of the junction left unmatched. Germline-derived CDR1 and CDR2 are ENHRY and SYGVKD. The CDR3 spans 15 residues. In DNA, the CDR3 is TGTGCCATCAGTGAAGCGGGGGGGAACACCGGGGAGCTGTTTTTT. Residues: CAISEAGGNTGELFF.

This rearrangement joins TRBV19 to TRBJ2-1, with TRBD2 matching 15 bases. Germline CDR1 LNHDA, CDR2 SQIVND (reference sequence). This CDR3 is 17 amino acids long. The V segment lost 4 bases and the J segment 5 bases; nucleotides outside the gene matches: 6. The CDR3 sequence: CASSRGLAGGIHNEQFF. CDR3 DNA: TGTGCCAGTAGTAGGGGACTAGCGGGAGGTATTCACAATGAGCAGTTCTTC.

The chain recombines TRBV6-1 with TRBJ1-2, with unresolved D. Germline CDR1 is MNHNS and CDR2 is SASEGT. The CDR3 runs to 14 residues. V lost 1 base, J lost 5 bases, and 11 bases lay in between. The CDR3 sequence is CASSEGAEYYGYTF. As DNA, the CDR3 is TGTGCCAGCAGTGAAGGTGCGGAATATTATGGCTACACCTTC.

The CDR3 DNA sequence: TGTGCCAGCAGCCTTAGCGGGTTAACCCCCCATGAGCAGTTCTTC. Its translation is CASSLSGLTPHEQFF. V usage is TRBV5-6 and J usage is TRBJ2-1, with 7 bases lining up with TRBD2. Germline lookup yields CDR1 SGHDT and CDR2 YYEEEE. The CDR3 has 15 amino acids. The junction had 12 bases not matched to a gene; V was cut back by 4 bases and J by 8 bases.

The V gene is TRBV10-3, the J gene TRBJ2-1; TRBD1 aligns across 8 bases. CDR1 and CDR2 (germline): ENHRY, SYGVKD. The CDR3 covers 15 residues. The V gene end was trimmed by 6 bases and the J gene end by 7 bases; junction bases not matched to a gene: 11. CDR3 sequence: CAIRSTGTGTNEQFF. The CDR3 DNA reads TGTGCCATCAGAAGTACCGGGACAGGAACGAATGAGCAGTTCTTC.

The rearrangement links TRBV7-8 to TRBJ2-1; perhaps TRBD2 as D (6 bases). The V and J ends lost 7 bases and 2 bases respectively, with 12 bases between them. The germline V gene encodes CDR1 SGHVS and CDR2 FQNEAQ. The CDR3 extends over 14 amino acids. This CDR3 is CASTASAAYNEQFF. The CDR3 DNA follows: TGTGCCAGCACCGCTAGCGCCGCCTACAATGAGCAGTTCTTC.

This chain links TRBV7-8 with TRBJ1-2, with D hard to call. The germline V and J ends were trimmed by 1 base and 3 bases, with 6 bases remaining between them. The length of the CDR3 is 13 residues. In germline, CDR1 is SGHVS, CDR2 FQNEAQ. CDR3: CASSLERDYGYTF. DNA for the CDR3: TGTGCCAGCAGCTTAGAAAGAGACTATGGCTACACCTTC.

The chain joins TRBV5-8 to TRBJ2-2; possibly TRBD2 for D (5 bases). Per germline, CDR1 SGHTS and CDR2 YDEGEE. CDR3 size: 15 residues. Between the trimmed V and J ends, which lost 7 bases and 5 bases, there was a span of 18 bases. The CDR3 loop is CASRGLPWGTGELFF. The CDR3 nucleotides are TGTGCCAGCCGAGGACTGCCGTGGGGTACCGGGGAGCTGTTTTTT.

The chain uses TRBV7-2 and TRBJ1-4; TRBD1 aligns across 7 bases. The germline gives CDR1 SGHTA, CDR2 FQGNSA. V lost 4 bases, J lost 0 bases, and 5 bases stayed unmatched. This CDR3 has 16 amino acids. CDR3 in DNA: TGTGCCAGCAGCTACGGGACAGCCGCAACTAATGAAAAACTGTTTTTT. Residues: CASSYGTAATNEKLFF.

This clone has just one count. The chain has TRBV11-3 and TRBJ2-5; the match to TRBD2 covers 10 bases. V trimming: 5 bases; J trimming: 5 bases; junction bases outside the gene matches: 8. The CDR3 spans 15 residues. Germline V gene lookup returns CDR1 SGHNT and CDR2 YENEEA. The CDR3 reads CASSTSGGATETQYF. The CDR3 DNA sequence: TGTGCCAGCAGCACGAGCGGGGGGGCCACGGAGACCCAGTACTTC.

A note on this clone: The CDR3 carries no conserved terminal phenylalanine or tryptophan, so it likely arises from a read error. The chain joins TRBV5-1 to TRBJ1-1; tentative D call: TRBD1 (5 bases). The germline CDR1 and CDR2 sequences are SGHRS and YFSETQ. Deletions cut 0 bases from V and 5 bases from J, with 14 bases between. The CDR3 runs 15 residues. CDR3 nucleotide sequence: TGCGCCAGCAGCTTGGGACTCTCTTGGGGGACTGAAGCTTTCCTT. It codes for CASSLGLSWGTEAFL.

The J gene is TRBJ1-2, the V gene TRBV14; tentatively, D is TRBD1 (5 bases). CDR1 and CDR2 from the germline V gene are SGHDN and FVKESK. The CDR3 has 15 amino acids. The V end was cut by 4 bases, the J end by 1 base, with 13 bases between. The CDR3 protein is CASSPTAGFNYGYTF. In DNA, the CDR3 is TGTGCCAGCAGCCCTACAGCAGGGTTTAACTATGGCTACACCTTC. The full variable domain, its missing parts supplied by reference TRBV14 and TRBJ1-2, is EAGVTQFPSHSVIEKGQTVTLRCDPISGHDNLYWYRRVMGKEIKFLLHFVKESKQDESGMPNNRFLAERTGGTYSTLKVQPAELEDSGVYFCASSPTAGFNYGYTFGSGTRLTVV.

This clone was counted a single time. The chain carries TRBV18 and TRBJ1-5; 7 nucleotides line up with TRBD1. Germline V lookup: CDR1 KGHSH, CDR2 LQKENI. The CDR3 consists of 13 residues. V lost 6 bases to trimming and J lost 7 bases; unmatched junction nucleotides: 6. CDR3 DNA sequence: TGTGCCAGCTCCGTTGACAGGGAACAGCCCCAGCATTTT. Translation: CASSVDREQPQHF.

Only a few counts were recorded for this clone. The genes are TRBV28 and TRBJ2-7; 7 bases line up with TRBD1. There are 21 residues in the CDR3. Germline lookup yields CDR1 MDHEN and CDR2 SYDVKM. V shed 3 bases, J shed 8 bases, and the junction held 31 bases outside the gene matches. DNA for the CDR3: TGTGCCAGCAGTTTCCCCCCTCCGACAGGGTATGGTTCAAGGGAAGCGTACCAGCAGTACTTC. It yields the protein CASSFPPPTGYGSREAYQQYF.

The chain has TRBV7-7 and TRBJ2-5; D remains ambiguous. CDR3 size: 14 residues. V gave up 1 base and J gave up 0 bases, with 6 bases separating them. CDR1 is SSHAT and CDR2 is FNYEAQ in the germline V gene (reference sequence). The CDR3 spells CASSLGRNQETQYF. In nucleotides, the CDR3 is TGTGCCAGCAGCTTAGGCAGAAACCAAGAGACCCAGTACTTC.

The chain recombines TRBV6-5 with TRBJ2-3; D not certain. CDR1 and CDR2 (germline): MNHEY, SVGAGI. Trimming cost V 4 bases and J 1 base, with 15 bases left between them. The CDR3 covers 16 residues. In nucleotides, the CDR3 is TGTGCCAGCAGTTCTCTCATGGTAGGAGGCACAGATACGCAGTATTTT. Its translation is CASSSLMVGGTDTQYF.